Presented here are 13 T cell receptor beta chains from one specimen sequenced in a study of Ad26.COV2.S vaccination and SARS-CoV-2 variants. Profiling relied on immunoSEQ multiplex PCR, and the TCRdb table lists in-frame clones only, not all of them. The data hold about 350,000 clones, with 65% to 90% observed a single time. Treatment indicated: roughly 19 received Ad26.COV2.S at low or high dose, single or two shots; about 5 received placebo; per-sample allocation not given. Samples analyzed were those drawn on day 63 after the first vaccine or placebo injection. Source: peripheral blood, taken in a trial of Ad26.COV2.S vaccine versus placebo. Receptors originate from a person aged 18 to 65 who received the Ad26.COV2.S COVID-19 vaccine or a placebo.

This clone appeared once. The CDR3 protein is CASRGEDPYGYTF. The CDR3 coding sequence is TGTGCCAGCAGGGGGGAAGATCCCTATGGCTACACCTTC. The V call is TRBV6-5, the J call TRBJ1-2, with D perhaps matching TRBD1 (5 bases). Germline V gene sequence: CDR1 MNHEY, CDR2 SVGAGI. The CDR3 totals 13 residues. The V and J ends lost 6 bases and 4 bases respectively, with 12 bases between them.

In its sample, this clone was seen a few times. The CDR3 DNA is TGTGCCAGCAGAGCACAGGGACCTCCTTATGGCTACACCTTC. Protein product: CASRAQGPPYGYTF. The V gene is TRBV27, the J gene TRBJ1-2, with D possibly being TRBD1 (6 bases). The ends were cut back, 6 bases at V and 5 bases at J, with 16 bases in the middle. The CDR3 contains 14 residues. Per germline, CDR1 MNHEY and CDR2 SMNVEV (reference sequence).

The chain joins TRBV2 to TRBJ1-4, with TRBD1 as a possible D gene (5 bases). This CDR3 spans 15 amino acids. Trimming stripped 4 bases from V and 5 bases from J, with 14 bases between. Germline V gene lookup returns CDR1 SNHLY and CDR2 FYNNEI. In DNA form, the CDR3 reads TGTGCCAGCAGTGTGACCGGGACCCCAAATGAAAAACTGTTTTTT. This sequence encodes CASSVTGTPNEKLFF.

The chain has TRBV3-1 (or the pseudogene TRBV3-2) and TRBJ1-6; D might be TRBD1 (6 bases). V was cut by 1 base and J by 7 bases, with 14 bases left in between. There are 16 residues in the CDR3. Germline CDR1 LGHDT, CDR2 YNNKEL (reference sequence). As DNA, the CDR3 is TGTGCCAGCAGCCAAGGGGCAGGACAGCTAAATTCACCCCTCCACTTT. The encoded protein is CASSQGAGQLNSPLHF.

The genes are TRBV5-5 and TRBJ1-6; D is possibly TRBD1 (5 bases). The V end was cut by 4 bases, the J end by 1 base, with 15 bases between. This CDR3 has 17 amino acids. Germline CDR1 SGHKS, CDR2 YYEKEE (reference sequence). This CDR3 is CASSANPTESYNSPLHF. The CDR3 coding sequence is TGTGCCAGCAGCGCAAACCCGACAGAGTCCTATAATTCACCCCTCCACTTT.

This chain links TRBV3-1 (or the pseudogene TRBV3-2) with TRBJ1-2; D perhaps matches TRBD1 (6 bases). V shed 3 bases and J shed 7 bases, with 9 bases lying between them. The germline CDR1 and CDR2 sequences are LGHDT and YNNKEL (reference sequence). This CDR3 contains 12 residues. CDR3 in amino acids: CASSQTQGGYTF. CDR3 nucleotides: TGTGCCAGCAGCCAGACACAGGGTGGCTACACCTTC.

The rearrangement uses TRBV7-9 and TRBJ1-1; the match to TRBD1 covers 8 bases. V lost 3 bases to trimming and J lost 6 bases; unmatched junction nucleotides: 6. Germline values: CDR1 SEHNR, CDR2 FQNEAQ (reference sequence). This CDR3 spans 14 amino acids. For the CDR3, the DNA is TGTGCCAGCAGCTTTGACAGGGGAAGAGCTGAAGCTTTCTTT. It specifies CASSFDRGRAEAFF.

The chain links TRBV6-6 to TRBJ2-1; D gene unclear. CDR1 is MNHNY, CDR2 SVGAGI, per germline (reference sequence). The V end lost 2 bases, the J end lost 8 bases, and 7 bases lay between the germline ends. CDR3 size: 12 residues. CDR3 region: CASSYVGHEQFF. CDR3 in DNA: TGTGCCAGCAGTTACGTCGGTCATGAGCAGTTCTTC.

The gene calls are TRBV20-1 and TRBJ2-3, with TRBD1 as a possible D gene (6 bases). CDR1 and CDR2 (germline): DFQATT, SNEGSKA (reference sequence). This CDR3 is 16 amino acids long. V lost 3 bases to trimming and J lost 2 bases, with 18 bases between them. CDR3 sequence (DNA): TGCAGTGCTAGTCCCCGCCAGGGGCCTAACACAGATACGCAGTATTTT. Encoded protein: CSASPRQGPNTDTQYF.

This clone was seen a few times. The J gene is TRBJ2-7, the V gene TRBV6-2 or TRBV6-3; the D gene could be TRBD1 or TRBD2 (5 bases each). CDR1 MNHEY and CDR2 SVGEGT come from the germline V gene. Between the trimmed V and J ends, which lost 1 base and 3 bases, there was a span of 16 bases. The CDR3 length is 16 residues. As DNA, the CDR3 is TGTGCCAGCAGTTACTTCGGGGCTACCGAGGGCTACGAGCAGTACTTC. Protein sequence: CASSYFGATEGYEQYF.

The rearrangement links TRBV10-2 to TRBJ1-1, with D hard to call. Trimming removed 0 bases from V and 3 bases from J, with 11 bases in between. Germline V lookup: CDR1 WSHSY, CDR2 SAAADI. This CDR3 region has 15 residues. The CDR3 reads CASSESGNGYTEAFF. The CDR3 coding sequence is TGCGCCAGCAGTGAGTCTGGGAATGGGTACACTGAAGCTTTCTTT.

The V call is TRBV9, the J call TRBJ2-5; 9 bases map to TRBD2. The ends lost 4 bases at V and 5 bases at J; junction bases unmatched: 12. Germline V gene lookup returns CDR1 SGDLS and CDR2 YYNGEE. This CDR3 region has 16 residues. The DNA for the CDR3 is TGTGCCAGCAGCACCCGTTTAGGACTAGCGAGTGAGACCCAGTACTTC. It specifies CASSTRLGLASETQYF.

The V call is TRBV5-4, the J call TRBJ2-3, with D perhaps matching TRBD1 or TRBD2 (5 bases each). The CDR3 spans 14 residues. Germline V CDR1 and CDR2: SGHNT, YYREEE (reference sequence). The V end was cut by 4 bases, the J end by 3 bases, with 12 bases between. CDR3 in DNA: TGTGCCAGCAGCCTACAAGAGGGGACAGATACGCAGTATTTT. The encoded protein is CASSLQEGTDTQYF.